A single sample is the source of the 9 T cell receptor beta chains below, sequenced in a study of CD8 T cells in ankylosing spondylitis. In TCRdb, the 5' RACE reads were re-called with MiXCR into one record per CDR3 protein. The profile shows 220,000 or so distinct CDR3 sequences, 8% to 11% of them singletons. Sequencing was performed on blood, either unsorted or a sorted T cell fraction (not recorded which). Source of these receptors: a male donor with ankylosing spondylitis or in good health (not recorded which).

As to this clonotype: A much larger clone differs by one base, so this may be a read error. The chain links TRBV20-1 to TRBJ2-7, with D maybe TRBD2 (6 bases). From germline, CDR1 is DFQATT and CDR2 SNEGSKA (reference sequence). CDR3 length equals 14 residues. V was shortened by 4 bases and J by 2 bases, with 15 bases between the two germline ends. The CDR3 sequence is CSATMAGPPYEQYF. CDR3 DNA sequence: TGCAGTGCTACCATGGCGGGGCCCCCCTACGAGCAGTACTTC.

This clonotype was recorded at least ten times. This chain uses TRBV15 with TRBJ2-7; D is uncertain. V was pared by 0 bases and J by 4 bases, with 10 bases between. In germline, CDR1 is LNHNV, CDR2 YYDKDF (reference sequence). This CDR3 contains 14 residues. In DNA form, the CDR3 reads TGTGCCACCAGCAGAGACCCAGGTCTTTACGAGCAGTACTTC. It is translated as CATSRDPGLYEQYF.

This clonotype was detected a few times. This chain uses TRBV7-2 with TRBJ2-5, with 9 bases lining up with TRBD1. V trimming: 2 bases; J trimming: 4 bases; junction bases outside the gene matches: 8. Germline CDR1 and CDR2: SGHTA and FQGNSA. This CDR3 is 16 amino acids long. CDR3: CASSLIPGQGGETQYF. Here the CDR3 DNA reads TGTGCCAGCAGCTTAATCCCGGGACAGGGTGGAGAGACCCAGTACTTC.

This clonotype appeared many times. This rearrangement joins TRBV20-1 to TRBJ2-1, with 8 bases fitting TRBD1. Unmatched junction bases numbered 8, after V lost 3 bases and J lost 4 bases. This CDR3 contains 15 residues. From germline, CDR1 is DFQATT and CDR2 SNEGSKA (reference sequence). In DNA form, the CDR3 reads TGCAGTGCTAGTTGGGGGACAGGAGATTACAATGAGCAGTTCTTC. Protein sequence: CSASWGTGDYNEQFF.

This clonotype was observed many times. The chain combines TRBV20-1 with TRBJ2-3; 11 positions match TRBD2. Germline values: CDR1 DFQATT, CDR2 SNEGSKA (reference sequence). CDR3 size: 14 residues. The junction had 5 bases not matched to a gene; V was cut back by 5 bases and J by 4 bases. In nucleotides, the CDR3 is TGCAGTGCTGCTGGGACTAGCGGTTCAGATACGCAGTATTTT. Translated: CSAAGTSGSDTQYF.

This clonotype was counted at least ten times. This chain joins TRBV7-2 and TRBJ2-3, with 7 bases that match TRBD1. The trim removed 5 bases at V and 0 bases at J, leaving 8 bases unmatched. Germline CDR1 and CDR2: SGHTA and FQGNSA. There are 16 residues in the CDR3. CDR3 in DNA: TGTGCCAGCAGCATGACAGGGTTTAGTAGCACAGATACGCAGTATTTT. It encodes CASSMTGFSSTDTQYF. Full variable domain (missing parts from reference TRBV7-2 and TRBJ2-3): GAGVSQSPSNKVTEKGKDVELRCDPISGHTALYWYRQSLGQGLEFLIYFQGNSAPDKSGLPSDRFSAERTGGSVSTLTIQRTQQEDSAVYLCASSMTGFSSTDTQYFGPGTRLTVL.

This clonotype has a count of ten or more. This chain uses TRBV24-1 with TRBJ2-6, with TRBD1 matching over 9 bases. V gave up 9 bases and J gave up 2 bases; unmatched junction bases: 4. Germline V gene data show CDR1 as KGHDR and CDR2 as SFDVKD. The CDR3 consists of 15 residues. The CDR3: CATGTGKPGANVLTF. The CDR3 DNA reads TGTGCCACCGGGACAGGGAAACCTGGGGCCAACGTCCTGACTTTC.

In its sample, this clonotype was seen a few times. The chain carries TRBV7-9 and TRBJ2-1; D is perhaps TRBD2 (7 bases). CDR1 is SEHNR, CDR2 FQNEAQ, per germline (reference sequence). The CDR3 has 14 residues. Trimming pared 1 base from V and 9 bases from J, leaving 13 bases between. CDR3 bases: TGTGCCAGCAGCTTAGGGGGGGGGCCTGCTGAGCAGTTCTTC. Residues: CASSLGGGPAEQFF.

This clonotype was recorded many times. The rearrangement joins TRBV6-1 to TRBJ1-1; D is possibly TRBD1 (5 bases). The V end was cut by 7 bases, the J end by 0 bases, with 18 bases between. From germline, CDR1 is MNHNS and CDR2 SASEGT. CDR3 length: 16 residues. CDR3 in DNA: TGTGCCAGCACCCCTCGGGGGTTGACGATGAACACTGAAGCTTTCTTT. Amino acids: CASTPRGLTMNTEAFF.